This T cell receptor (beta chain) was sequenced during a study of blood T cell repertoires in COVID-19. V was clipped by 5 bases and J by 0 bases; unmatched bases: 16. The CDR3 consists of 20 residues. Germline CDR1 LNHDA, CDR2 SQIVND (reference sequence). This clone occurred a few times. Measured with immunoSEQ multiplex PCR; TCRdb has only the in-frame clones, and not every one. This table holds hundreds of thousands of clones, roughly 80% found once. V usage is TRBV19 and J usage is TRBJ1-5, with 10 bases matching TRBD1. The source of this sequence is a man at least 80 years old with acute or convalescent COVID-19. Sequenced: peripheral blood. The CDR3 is CASSASSPGQGLRSNQPQHF. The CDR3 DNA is TGTGCCAGTAGTGCCTCTTCGCCGGGACAGGGGTTACGTAGCAATCAGCCCCAGCATTTT.